Listed here are 30 T cell receptor beta chains from one sample, sequenced in a study of T cells in Graves' hyperthyroidism and ophthalmopathy. Amplified TCR beta CDR3 regions derived from RNA transcripts. During a first-round RT-PCR of the TCR CDR3, the HTBI primer set was used. TCRdb re-analysed the multiplex PCR reads in MiXCR, keeping a single row per CDR3 protein. The table has 340,000 or so distinct CDR3 sequences, roughly a fifth seen once; the top ten hold roughly 52%. Input material: blood. All receptors come from a woman aged 50 to 60 with Graves' hyperthyroidism.

Ten or more counts support this clonotype. Sequence at one end of the junction differs from germline and may be a read error. This sequence joins TRBV7-7 and TRBJ2-1; TRBD1 matches at 8 bases. Per the germline V gene, CDR1 is SSHAT and CDR2 is FNYEAQ (reference sequence). CDR3 length: 15 residues. CDR3 residues: CASSLGGAGGDEQFF. The CDR3 DNA reads as TGTGCTAGCAGCTTAGGAGGGGCAGGGGGCGATGAGCAGTTCTTC.

This clonotype occurred many times. V is TRBV3-1 and J is TRBJ1-5; no firm D call. The CDR3 sequence is 15 residues long. The V gene's germline CDR1 is LGHDT and CDR2 YNNKEL (reference sequence). Trimming shortened V by 0 bases and J by 5 bases, and 11 bases separated the two germline ends. CDR3 sequence: CASSQDGTAHQPQHF. DNA for the CDR3: TGTGCCAGCAGCCAAGATGGCACAGCCCATCAGCCCCAGCATTTT.

Only a few counts were recorded for this clonotype. This chain uses TRBV14 with TRBJ2-1; possible D gene TRBD1, 6 bases. Germline V gives CDR1 SGHDN, CDR2 FVKESK. Deletions cut 0 bases from V and 9 bases from J, with 15 bases between. The CDR3 is 15 residues long. DNA of the CDR3: TGTGCCAGCAGCCAAGACAGGGGACCAACGGGTGAGCAGTTCTTC. Its protein is CASSQDRGPTGEQFF.

This clonotype was observed at least ten times. This chain uses TRBV7-8 with TRBJ1-2; TRBD1 matches 10 bases. From germline, CDR1 is SGHVS and CDR2 FQNEAQ. Germline trimming cut 5 bases from V and 8 bases from J; bases unmatched to any gene: 8. This CDR3 spans 14 amino acids. Written as DNA, the CDR3 is TGTGCCAGCAGCCCTACGGGACAGGGGTACGGCTACACCTTC. It yields the protein CASSPTGQGYGYTF.

For this clonotype: The junction does not match germline at one end; this may be a read error. The chain recombines TRBV5-1 with TRBJ1-5, with D perhaps matching TRBD1 (5 bases). CDR1 is SGHRS and CDR2 is YFSETQ in the germline V gene. This CDR3 region has 14 residues. The CDR3 protein is CVSSLQGGNQPQHF. Here the CDR3 DNA reads TGCGTCAGCAGCTTGCAGGGTGGCAATCAGCCCCAGCATTTT.

The table lists this clonotype with many counts. This sequence joins TRBV2 and TRBJ2-1, with TRBD2 matching 9 bases. CDR1 SNHLY and CDR2 FYNNEI come from the germline V gene. Unmatched junction bases numbered 14, after V lost 2 bases and J lost 0 bases. This CDR3 comprises 20 residues. CDR3 amino acids: CASSEPAASGTFGSYNEQFF. CDR3 sequence (DNA): TGTGCCAGCAGTGAACCGGCGGCTAGCGGGACATTCGGCTCCTACAATGAGCAGTTCTTC.

CDR3 bases: TGCGCCAGCAGCTTCTCCGAGCTTTACAATGAGCAGTTCTTC. Protein: CASSFSELYNEQFF. The J gene is TRBJ2-1, the V gene TRBV5-1; no reliable D call. CDR3 length: 14 amino acids. Germline V gene data show CDR1 as SGHRS and CDR2 as YFSETQ. Trimming took 2 bases from V and 4 from J, leaving 10 bases between them.

This clonotype was observed at least ten times. The chain recombines TRBV28 with TRBJ2-3; D call uncertain. Germline CDR1 and CDR2: MDHEN and SYDVKM. This CDR3 contains 14 residues. V was trimmed by 2 bases and J by 2 bases, leaving 8 bases between them. Written as DNA, the CDR3 is TGTGCCAGCAGTTTAGACGGGTACACAGATACGCAGTATTTT. Translated: CASSLDGYTDTQYF.

This clonotype occurred many times. The V and J genes are TRBV7-9 and TRBJ2-1, with a tentative D call TRBD1 (6 bases). The CDR3 consists of 15 residues. Trimming left V 3 bases short and J 7 bases short, with 16 bases between. Germline V gene sequence: CDR1 SEHNR, CDR2 FQNEAQ (reference sequence). The CDR3 loop is CASSLGASSGNEQFF. In DNA, the CDR3 is TGTGCCAGCAGCTTGGGGGCTAGCTCAGGAAATGAGCAGTTCTTC.

This clonotype occurred many times. The V gene is TRBV27, the J gene TRBJ2-3; D not resolved. The V end was cut by 4 bases, the J end by 0 bases, with 11 bases between. Germline V gene lookup returns CDR1 MNHEY and CDR2 SMNVEV (reference sequence). CDR3 size: 15 residues. The CDR3 nucleotides read TGTGCCAGCAGTTCATGGGCCTCTAGCACAGATACGCAGTATTTT. Protein product: CASSSWASSTDTQYF.

J is TRBJ2-2 and V is TRBV2; D gene uncertain. V lost 5 bases and J lost 4, with 8 bases in between. The CDR3 covers 13 residues. Looked up from germline, CDR1 is SNHLY and CDR2 is FYNNEI. The CDR3 loop reads CASSQDSTGELFF. In DNA form, the CDR3 reads TGTGCCAGCAGTCAGGATAGCACCGGGGAGCTGTTTTTT. The full variable domain, its missing parts supplied by reference TRBV2 and TRBJ2-2, is EPEVTQTPSHQVTQMGQEVILRCVPISNHLYFYWYRQILGQKVEFLVSFYNNEISEKSEIFDDQFSVERPDGSNFTLKIRSTKLEDSAMYFCASSQDSTGELFFGEGSRLTVL.

A few counts support this clonotype. This chain links TRBV7-9 with TRBJ1-6; D may be TRBD1 (5 bases). Trimming removed 5 bases from V and 5 bases from J, with 13 bases in between. The germline gives CDR1 SEHNR, CDR2 FQNEAQ (reference sequence). This CDR3 spans 15 amino acids. In nucleotides, the CDR3 is TGTGCCAGCAGCCCGACAGAGGGTAATAATTCACCCCTCCACTTT. Amino acid sequence: CASSPTEGNNSPLHF.

This clonotype was counted ten times or more. The chain joins TRBV20-1 to TRBJ1-5; the match to TRBD1 covers 10 bases. V dropped 5 bases and J dropped 1; count of bases not matched to a gene: 8. This CDR3 region has 16 residues. The V gene's germline CDR1 is DFQATT and CDR2 SNEGSKA (reference sequence). CDR3 DNA: TGCAGTGCTGTAGACAGGGGGCAGGGGAGCAATCAGCCCCAGCATTTT. This sequence encodes CSAVDRGQGSNQPQHF.

As for this clonotype: Possible read error: a much larger clone is one base away. The J gene is TRBJ2-1, the V gene TRBV20-1; 14 bases are shared with TRBD2. The germline CDR1 and CDR2 sequences are DFQATT and SNEGSKA (reference sequence). This CDR3 is built from 15 residues. Trimming took 0 bases from V and 10 from J; bases not matched to a gene: 5. Written as DNA, the CDR3 is TGCAGTGCTAGAGAAGGGACTAGCGGGAGCGGGGAGCAGTTCTTC. Translating it yields CSAREGTSGSGEQFF.

This clonotype occurred a few times. This could be a read error, since a much larger clone is one nucleotide away. The chain has TRBV18 and TRBJ1-2; no reliable D call. Germline CDR1 and CDR2: KGHSH and LQKENI. V was clipped by 8 bases and J by 8 bases, with 15 bases between them. The CDR3 length is 12 residues. In nucleotides, the CDR3 is TGTGCCAGCCCACGGCTACCTTGGGGCTACACCTTC. Translated, it gives CASPRLPWGYTF. The whole variable domain, remainder taken from reference TRBV18 and TRBJ1-2, is NAGVMQNPRHLVRRRGQEARLRCSPMKGHSHVYWYRQLPEEGLKFMVYLQKENIIDESGMPKERFSAEFPKEGPSILRIQQVVRGDSAAYFCASPRLPWGYTFGSGTRLTVV.

In its sample, this clonotype was seen a few times. In nucleotides, the CDR3 is TGTGCCAGCAGAACCCGGGGGGGGGCCTACCACCAAGAGACCCAGTACTTC. Translating gives CASRTRGGAYHQETQYF. The V gene is TRBV6-1, the J gene TRBJ2-5, with TRBD2 matching over 8 bases. CDR3 length equals 17 residues. CDR1 and CDR2 from the germline V gene are MNHNS and SASEGT. The trim removed 6 bases at V and 0 bases at J, leaving 12 bases unmatched.

Ten or more counts support this clonotype. The chain combines TRBV4-2 with TRBJ2-7; D may be TRBD1 (7 bases). Germline-derived CDR1 and CDR2 are LGHNA and YNFKEQ. The CDR3 contains 18 residues. Trimming pared 1 base from V and 0 bases from J, leaving 19 bases between. The CDR3: CASSQGPEGAGNSYEQYF. In DNA, the CDR3 is TGTGCCAGCAGCCAAGGCCCGGAGGGGGCGGGAAACTCCTACGAGCAGTACTTC.

There are many counts of this clonotype. The chain recombines TRBV5-1 with TRBJ2-3; perhaps TRBD2 as D (5 bases). This CDR3 region has 15 residues. Germline V CDR1 and CDR2: SGHRS, YFSETQ. Between the trimmed V and J ends, which lost 3 bases and 0 bases, there was a span of 11 bases. CDR3: CASSSLADSTDTQYF. The CDR3 bases are TGCGCCAGCAGCTCCCTAGCAGATAGCACAGATACGCAGTATTTT.

In this sample, this clonotype turned up many times. The V call is TRBV19, the J call TRBJ2-3; possibly TRBD2 for D (6 bases). V lost 5 bases and J 0 bases, leaving 12 bases between the germline ends. Germline loops: CDR1 LNHDA, CDR2 SQIVND (reference sequence). There are 15 residues in the CDR3. The CDR3 coding sequence is TGTGCCAGTAGTCCCCGGAGGGCGAGCACAGATACGCAGTATTTT. Its translation: CASSPRRASTDTQYF.

This clonotype was detected only a few times. The J gene is TRBJ2-3, the V gene TRBV5-1, with D possibly TRBD2 on 9 matching bases. V shed 4 bases and J shed 3 bases, with 27 bases lying between them. Looked up from germline, CDR1 is SGHRS and CDR2 is YFSETQ. CDR3 length: 19 amino acids. CDR3 protein: CASSEWTGRSTSGTDTQYF. The CDR3 bases are TGCGCCAGCAGCGAATGGACAGGGAGGAGTACTAGCGGGACAGATACGCAGTATTTT.

This sequence joins TRBV27 and TRBJ2-6, with D uncertain. CDR1 and CDR2 (germline): MNHEY, SMNVEV (reference sequence). This CDR3 region has 14 residues. V lost 6 bases, J lost 9 bases, and 15 bases lay in between. In DNA, the CDR3 is TGTGCCAGCAGGAAAGATGGAGAATACAACGTCCTGACTTTC. As protein: CASRKDGEYNVLTF.

This chain connects TRBV19 to TRBJ1-2; TRBD1 matches 9 bases. CDR3 length equals 12 residues. Trimming took 9 bases from V and 4 from J; bases not matched to a gene: 3. From germline, CDR1 is LNHDA and CDR2 SQIVND (reference sequence). CDR3 sequence (DNA): TGTGCCAGCGACAGGGGGACCTATGGCTACACCTTC. Translated, it gives CASDRGTYGYTF.

The chain joins TRBV9 to TRBJ1-5; unclear D gene. Trimming took 0 bases from V and 9 from J, leaving 13 bases between them. Germline assignment: CDR1 SGDLS and CDR2 YYNGEE. CDR3 length: 14 amino acids. The CDR3 is CASSVGGATGPQHF. CDR3 bases: TGTGCCAGCAGCGTAGGGGGTGCCACGGGGCCCCAGCATTTT.

This clonotype was recorded many times. This chain joins TRBV7-9 and TRBJ1-1, with 8 bases lining up with TRBD1. With V trimmed by 4 bases and J by 4 bases, 5 bases remained unmatched. This CDR3 region has 14 residues. Germline-derived CDR1 and CDR2 are SEHNR and FQNEAQ (reference sequence). This chain's CDR3 is CASSSDRVGTEAFF. The CDR3 nucleotides read TGTGCCAGCAGCTCGGACAGGGTGGGCACTGAAGCTTTCTTT.

This clonotype showed up many times. V usage is TRBV29-1 and J usage is TRBJ2-3, with 10 nucleotides matching TRBD1. After removal of 1 base from V and 2 bases from J, the junction contained 15 bases not matched to a gene. The germline V gene encodes CDR1 SQVTM and CDR2 ANQGSEA. There are 19 residues in the CDR3. The CDR3 DNA is TGCAGCGTTGAAGGGTTTGCGGGACAGGGGCTAGCGACCACAGATACGCAGTATTTT. As protein: CSVEGFAGQGLATTDTQYF.

The CDR3 spells CASSFGGDTEAFF. DNA for the CDR3: TGCGCCAGCAGCTTCGGAGGGGACACTGAAGCTTTCTTT. The V call is TRBV5-1, the J call TRBJ1-1; TRBD1 is a possible D gene (5 bases). CDR1 is SGHRS and CDR2 is YFSETQ in the germline V gene. Trimming took 2 bases from V and 3 from J, leaving 8 bases between them. The CDR3 has 13 amino acids.

This clonotype has ten or more counts. The CDR3 loop reads CASSFGPLRIEAFF. CDR3 DNA: TGTGCCAGCAGTTTTGGCCCGCTAAGGATTGAAGCTTTCTTT. V and J are TRBV28 and TRBJ1-1; D is undetermined. The CDR3 sequence is 14 residues long. CDR1 is MDHEN and CDR2 is SYDVKM in the germline V gene. V lost 3 bases and J 7 bases, leaving 15 bases between the germline ends.

This clonotype was detected ten times or more. The rearrangement links TRBV6-1 to TRBJ2-7; D uncertain. The V gene lost 3 bases and the J gene lost 4 bases, with 7 bases spanning the gap. This CDR3 is built from 12 residues. Per germline, CDR1 MNHNS and CDR2 SASEGT. CDR3 protein: CASSDIGYEQYF. In DNA form, the CDR3 reads TGTGCCAGCAGTGATATCGGGTACGAGCAGTACTTC.

Ten or more counts support this clonotype. The chain uses TRBV7-2 and TRBJ1-2; D may be TRBD1 (6 bases). CDR3 size: 15 residues. CDR1 and CDR2 from the germline V gene are SGHTA and FQGNSA. V was shortened by 4 bases and J by 5 bases, with 17 bases between the two germline ends. The CDR3 bases are TGTGCCAGCAGCTCGCCAGGGAGGACAGAATATGGCTACACCTTC. Protein sequence: CASSSPGRTEYGYTF.

The V gene is TRBV20-1, the J gene TRBJ1-4, with 11 positions matching TRBD1. This CDR3 spans 14 amino acids. The junction had 7 bases not matched to a gene; V was cut back by 6 bases and J by 7 bases. The germline CDR1 and CDR2 sequences are DFQATT and SNEGSKA (reference sequence). The CDR3 reads CSATGQGAGEKLFF. DNA of the CDR3: TGCAGTGCCACAGGACAGGGGGCTGGTGAAAAACTGTTTTTT.